The text below deals with one T cell receptor (beta chain). This CDR3 has 13 residues. From germline, CDR1 is SGHTA and CDR2 FQGNSA. Between the trimmed V and J ends, which lost 4 bases and 7 bases, there was a span of 13 bases. Assay used: immunoSEQ multiplex PCR; TCRdb lists only in-frame clones, some missing. The sample includes 230,000 or so clones, 84% of them seen just once. This sample was taken from a study of blood T cell repertoires in COVID-19. Background on the study: Samples taken during acute and convalescent COVID-19 were collected in the United States, Italy and Spain.

The chain is built from TRBV7-2 and TRBJ1-1; D gene ambiguous. The TCR originated in a man aged 40-49 years who had recovered from COVID-19. The sample was peripheral blood. For the CDR3, the DNA is TGTGCCAGCAGCTCCTCAGTGAACTATGAAGCTTTCTTT. Its protein is CASSSSVNYEAFF. The complete variable domain, with remaining parts taken from reference TRBV7-2 and TRBJ1-1, reads GAGVSQSPSNKVTEKGKDVELRCDPISGHTALYWYRQSLGQGLEFLIYFQGNSAPDKSGLPSDRFSAERTGGSVSTLTIQRTQQEDSAVYLCASSSSVNYEAFFGQGTRLTVV.